The clone carrying this T cell receptor beta chain was seen a handful of times. Antigen unknown. Then a second PCR, running roughly 6 to 11 cycles, was carried out with a sample-barcoded 5' primer and a J-beta primer mix. TCRdb recomputed calls from the 5' RACE reads with MiXCR, one row per CDR3 protein. The profile shows about 1.1 million distinct CDR3 sequences, approximately 38% of them singletons. The CDR3 loop spans 17 amino acids. The V gene's germline CDR1 is SGHTA and CDR2 FQGNSA. This specimen comes from a study of blood T cells in healthy people across ages. Every donor provided roughly 10 milliliters of peripheral blood. Each sample yielded at least 5 micrograms of PBMC total RNA. Study outcomes and limitations: With donor CMV status unknown, expanded clonotype changes were possibly confounded.

This receptor was taken from a man between 18 and 29 years old in good health. The gene calls are TRBV7-2 and TRBJ2-4, with 7 bases fitting TRBD2. The J call may be wrong; the DNA end is better matched by TRBJ2-7. Sequencing was performed on blood. CDR3 amino acids: CASSLTQRLAPGVEQYF. For the CDR3, the DNA is TGTGCCAGCAGCTTAACCCAGAGACTAGCCCCCGGAGTCGAGCAGTACTTC.